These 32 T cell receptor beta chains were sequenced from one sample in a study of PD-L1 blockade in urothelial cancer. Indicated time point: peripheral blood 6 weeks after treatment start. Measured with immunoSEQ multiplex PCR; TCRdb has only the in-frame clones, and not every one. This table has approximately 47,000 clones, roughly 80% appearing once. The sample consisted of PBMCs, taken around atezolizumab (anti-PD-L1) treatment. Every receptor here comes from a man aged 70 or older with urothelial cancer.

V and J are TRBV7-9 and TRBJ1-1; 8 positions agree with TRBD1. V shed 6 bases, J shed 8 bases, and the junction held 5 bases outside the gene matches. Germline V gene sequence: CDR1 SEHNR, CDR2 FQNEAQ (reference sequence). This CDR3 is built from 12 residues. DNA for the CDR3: TGTGCCAGCAGTTACCAGGGGGCAGAAGCTTTCTTT. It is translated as CASSYQGAEAFF.

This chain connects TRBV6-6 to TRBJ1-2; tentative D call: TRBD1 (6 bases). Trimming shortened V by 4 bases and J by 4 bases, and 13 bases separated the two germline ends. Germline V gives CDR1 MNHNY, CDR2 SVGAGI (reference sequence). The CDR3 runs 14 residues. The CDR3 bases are TGTGCCAGCAGTTTTCCGGGACAATTCTATGGCTACACCTTC. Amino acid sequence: CASSFPGQFYGYTF.

CDR3 residues: CASSTGFMNTEAFF. As DNA, the CDR3 is TGTGCCAGCAGTACGGGTTTCATGAACACTGAAGCTTTCTTT. The chain employs TRBV6-1 and TRBJ1-1; D call uncertain. The CDR3 contains 14 residues. From germline, CDR1 is MNHNS and CDR2 SASEGT. V lost 5 bases to trimming and J lost 0 bases, with 10 bases between them.

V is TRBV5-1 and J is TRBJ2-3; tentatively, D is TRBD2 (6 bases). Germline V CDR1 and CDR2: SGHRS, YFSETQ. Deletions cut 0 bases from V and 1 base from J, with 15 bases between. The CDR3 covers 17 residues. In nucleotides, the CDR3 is TGCGCCAGCAGCTTGGGGGTTAGCGGAGACGGCACAGATACGCAGTATTTT. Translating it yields CASSLGVSGDGTDTQYF.

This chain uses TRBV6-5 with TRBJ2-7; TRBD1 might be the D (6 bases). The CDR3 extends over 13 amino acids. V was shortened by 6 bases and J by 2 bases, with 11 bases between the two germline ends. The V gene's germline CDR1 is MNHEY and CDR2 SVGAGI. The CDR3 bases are TGTGCCAGCAGACGGACAGCCGCCTACGAGCAGTACTTC. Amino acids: CASRRTAAYEQYF.

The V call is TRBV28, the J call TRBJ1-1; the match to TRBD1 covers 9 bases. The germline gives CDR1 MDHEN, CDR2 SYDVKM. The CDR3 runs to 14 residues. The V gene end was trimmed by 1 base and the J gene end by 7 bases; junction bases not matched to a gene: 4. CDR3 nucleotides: TGTGCCAGCAGTTTATTTGGGACAGGGAGTGAAGCTTTCTTT. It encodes CASSLFGTGSEAFF.

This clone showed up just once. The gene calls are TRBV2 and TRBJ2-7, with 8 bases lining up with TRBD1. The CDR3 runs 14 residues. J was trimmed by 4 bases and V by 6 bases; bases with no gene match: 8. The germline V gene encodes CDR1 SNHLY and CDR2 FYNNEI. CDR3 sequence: CASSERTGSYEQYF. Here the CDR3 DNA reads TGTGCCAGCAGCGAACGGACAGGGTCGTACGAGCAGTACTTC. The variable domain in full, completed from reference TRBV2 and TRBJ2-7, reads EPEVTQTPSHQVTQMGQEVILRCVPISNHLYFYWYRQILGQKVEFLVSFYNNEISEKSEIFDDQFSVERPDGSNFTLKIRSTKLEDSAMYFCASSERTGSYEQYFGPGTRLTVT.

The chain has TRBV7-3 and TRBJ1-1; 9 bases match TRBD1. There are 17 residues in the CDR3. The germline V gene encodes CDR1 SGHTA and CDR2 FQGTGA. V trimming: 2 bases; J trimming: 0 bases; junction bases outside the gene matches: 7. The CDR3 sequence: CASSLFPQGALNTEAFF. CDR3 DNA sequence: TGTGCCAGCAGCTTATTCCCACAGGGGGCGTTGAACACTGAAGCTTTCTTT.

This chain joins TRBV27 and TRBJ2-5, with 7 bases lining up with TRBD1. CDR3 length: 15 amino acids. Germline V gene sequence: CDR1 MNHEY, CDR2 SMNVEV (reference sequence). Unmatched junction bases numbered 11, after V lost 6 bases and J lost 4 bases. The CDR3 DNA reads TGTGCCAGCAGCCCCAGACAGGGACCAGGAGAGACCCAGTACTTC. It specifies CASSPRQGPGETQYF.

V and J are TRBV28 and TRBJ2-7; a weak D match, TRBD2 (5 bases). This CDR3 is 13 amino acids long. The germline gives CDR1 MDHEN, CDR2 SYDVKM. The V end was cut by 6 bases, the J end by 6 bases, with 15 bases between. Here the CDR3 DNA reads TGTGCCAGCAGGGCGAAGGAGGTGGGCGAGCAGTACTTC. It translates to CASRAKEVGEQYF. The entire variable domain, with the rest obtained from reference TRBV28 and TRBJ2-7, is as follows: DVKVTQSSRYLVKRTGEKVFLECVQDMDHENMFWYRQDPGLGLRLIYFSYDVKMKEKGDIPEGYSVSREKKERFSLILESASTNQTSMYLCASRAKEVGEQYFGPGTRLTVT.

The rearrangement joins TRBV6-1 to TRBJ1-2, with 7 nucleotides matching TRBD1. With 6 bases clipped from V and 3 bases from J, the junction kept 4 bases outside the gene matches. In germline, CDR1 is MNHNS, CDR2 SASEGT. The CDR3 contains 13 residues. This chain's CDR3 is CASRPGQHYGYTF. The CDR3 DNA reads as TGTGCCAGCAGGCCGGGACAGCACTATGGCTACACCTTC.

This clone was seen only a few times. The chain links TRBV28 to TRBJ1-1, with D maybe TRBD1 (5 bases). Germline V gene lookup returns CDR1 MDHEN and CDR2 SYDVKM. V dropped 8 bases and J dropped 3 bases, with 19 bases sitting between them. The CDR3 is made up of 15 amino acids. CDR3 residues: CASRRLGGLYTEAFF. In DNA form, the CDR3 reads TGTGCCAGCCGAAGATTGGGGGGGTTGTACACTGAAGCTTTCTTT.

The CDR3 region is CASSSRLAEEQFF. The CDR3 DNA reads TGTGCCAGCAGCTCTCGACTAGCGGAAGAGCAGTTCTTC. V gene TRBV5-5 combines with J gene TRBJ2-1; 9 bases match TRBD2. Germline V gene lookup returns CDR1 SGHKS and CDR2 YYEKEE (reference sequence). The CDR3 has 13 residues. The junction had 5 bases not matched to a gene; V was cut back by 3 bases and J by 10 bases. The full variable domain, with the rest looked up from reference TRBV5-5 and TRBJ2-1, is DAGVTQSPTHLIKTRGQQVTLRCSPISGHKSVSWYQQVLGQGPQFIFQYYEKEERGRGNFPDRFSARQFPNYSSELNVNALLLGDSALYLCASSSRLAEEQFFGPGTRLTVL.

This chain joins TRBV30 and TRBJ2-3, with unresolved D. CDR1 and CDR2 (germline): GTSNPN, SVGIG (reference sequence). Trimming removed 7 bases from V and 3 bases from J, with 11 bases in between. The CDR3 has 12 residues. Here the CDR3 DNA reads TGTGCCTCCCTATCTAGTACAGATACGCAGTATTTT. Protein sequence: CASLSSTDTQYF.

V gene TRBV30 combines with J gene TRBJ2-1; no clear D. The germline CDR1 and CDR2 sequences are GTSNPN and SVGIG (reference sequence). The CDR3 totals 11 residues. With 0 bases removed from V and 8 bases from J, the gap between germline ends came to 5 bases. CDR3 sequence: CAWSVLDEQFF. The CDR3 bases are TGTGCCTGGAGTGTACTCGATGAGCAGTTCTTC.

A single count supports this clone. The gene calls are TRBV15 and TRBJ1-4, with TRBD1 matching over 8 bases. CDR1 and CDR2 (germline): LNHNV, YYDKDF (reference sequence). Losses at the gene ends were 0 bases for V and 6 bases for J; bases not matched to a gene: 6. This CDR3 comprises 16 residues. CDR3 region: CATSRDVGGQDEKLFF. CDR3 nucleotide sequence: TGTGCCACCAGCAGAGATGTTGGGGGACAGGATGAAAAACTGTTTTTT.

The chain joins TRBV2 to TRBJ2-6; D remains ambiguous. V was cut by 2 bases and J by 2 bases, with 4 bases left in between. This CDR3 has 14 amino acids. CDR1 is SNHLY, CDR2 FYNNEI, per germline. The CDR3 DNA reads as TGTGCCAGCAGTGAACGTACTGGGGCCAACGTCCTGACTTTC. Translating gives CASSERTGANVLTF.

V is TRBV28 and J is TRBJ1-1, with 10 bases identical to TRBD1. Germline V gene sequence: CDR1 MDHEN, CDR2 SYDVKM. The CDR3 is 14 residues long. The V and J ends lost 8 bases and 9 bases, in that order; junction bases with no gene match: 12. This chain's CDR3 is CASRTSGTGVKAFF. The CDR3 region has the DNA TGTGCCAGCCGAACGTCCGGGACAGGGGTCAAAGCTTTCTTT. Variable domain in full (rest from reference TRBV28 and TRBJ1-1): DVKVTQSSRYLVKRTGEKVFLECVQDMDHENMFWYRQDPGLGLRLIYFSYDVKMKEKGDIPEGYSVSREKKERFSLILESASTNQTSMYLCASRTSGTGVKAFFGQGTRLTVV.

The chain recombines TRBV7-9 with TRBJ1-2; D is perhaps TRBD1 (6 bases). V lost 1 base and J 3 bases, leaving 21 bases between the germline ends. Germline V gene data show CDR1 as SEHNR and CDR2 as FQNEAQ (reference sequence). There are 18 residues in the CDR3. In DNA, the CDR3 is TGTGCCAGCAGCTTAGGAGGGGGAAGGTCGGACAGTTACTATGGCTACACCTTC. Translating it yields CASSLGGGRSDSYYGYTF. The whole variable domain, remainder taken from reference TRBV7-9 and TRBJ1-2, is DTGVSQNPRHKITKRGQNVTFRCDPISEHNRLYWYRQTLGQGPEFLTYFQNEAQLEKSRLLSDRFSAERPKGSFSTLEIQRTEQGDSAMYLCASSLGGGRSDSYYGYTFGSGTRLTVV.

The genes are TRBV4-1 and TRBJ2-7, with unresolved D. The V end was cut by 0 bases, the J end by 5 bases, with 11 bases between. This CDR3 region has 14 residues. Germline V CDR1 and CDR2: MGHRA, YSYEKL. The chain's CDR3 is CASSQDTGTHEQYF. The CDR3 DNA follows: TGCGCCAGCAGCCAAGATACGGGTACCCACGAGCAGTACTTC.

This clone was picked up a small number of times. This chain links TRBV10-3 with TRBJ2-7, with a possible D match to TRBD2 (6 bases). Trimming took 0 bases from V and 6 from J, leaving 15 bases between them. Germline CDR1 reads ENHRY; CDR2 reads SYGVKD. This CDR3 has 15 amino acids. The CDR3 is CAISESSGGSPEQYF. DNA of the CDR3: TGTGCCATCAGTGAGTCTAGCGGCGGAAGCCCCGAGCAGTACTTC.

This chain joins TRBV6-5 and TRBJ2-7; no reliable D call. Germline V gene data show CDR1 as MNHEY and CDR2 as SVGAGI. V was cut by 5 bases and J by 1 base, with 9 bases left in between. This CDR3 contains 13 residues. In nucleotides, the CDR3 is TGTGCCAGCAGTGAGTCAGGTTCCTACGAGCAGTACTTC. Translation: CASSESGSYEQYF.

CDR3 sequence: CASSRGMVWEGGDTQYF. As DNA, the CDR3 is TGTGCCAGCAGTCGCGGGATGGTCTGGGAGGGTGGAGATACGCAGTATTTT. The chain recombines TRBV11-1 with TRBJ2-3; 7 bases are a match to TRBD2. The CDR3 spans 17 residues. Per germline, CDR1 SGHAT and CDR2 FQDESV (reference sequence). V shed 6 bases, J shed 5 bases, and the junction held 17 bases outside the gene matches.

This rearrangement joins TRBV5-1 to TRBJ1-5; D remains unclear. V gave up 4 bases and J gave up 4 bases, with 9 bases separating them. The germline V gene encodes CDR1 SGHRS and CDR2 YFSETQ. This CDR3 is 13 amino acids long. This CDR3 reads CASSQSENQPQHF. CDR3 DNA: TGCGCCAGCAGCCAATCAGAAAATCAGCCCCAGCATTTT.

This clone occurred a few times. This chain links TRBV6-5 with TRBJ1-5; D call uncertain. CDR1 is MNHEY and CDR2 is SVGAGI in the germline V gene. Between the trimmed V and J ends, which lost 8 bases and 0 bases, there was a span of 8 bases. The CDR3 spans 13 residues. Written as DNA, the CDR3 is TGTGCCAGCGGGAGGTATAGCAATCAGCCCCAGCATTTT. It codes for CASGRYSNQPQHF.

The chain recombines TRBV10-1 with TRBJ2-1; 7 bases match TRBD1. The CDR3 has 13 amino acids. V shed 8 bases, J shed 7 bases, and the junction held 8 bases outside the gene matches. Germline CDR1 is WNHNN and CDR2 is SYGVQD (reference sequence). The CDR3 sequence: CASGGQSVNEQFF. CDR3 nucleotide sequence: TGCGCCAGCGGGGGACAGTCGGTGAATGAGCAGTTCTTC.

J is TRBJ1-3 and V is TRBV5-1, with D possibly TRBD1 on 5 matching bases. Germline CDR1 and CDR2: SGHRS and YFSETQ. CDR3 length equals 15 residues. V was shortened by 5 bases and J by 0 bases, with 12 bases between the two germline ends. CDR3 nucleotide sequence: TGCGCCAGCAGTTTTGACAGCTACTCTGGAAACACCATATATTTT. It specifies CASSFDSYSGNTIYF.

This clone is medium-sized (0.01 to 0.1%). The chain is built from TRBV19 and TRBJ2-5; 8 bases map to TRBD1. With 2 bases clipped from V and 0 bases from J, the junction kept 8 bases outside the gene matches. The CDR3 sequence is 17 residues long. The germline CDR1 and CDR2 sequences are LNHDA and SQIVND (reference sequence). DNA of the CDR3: TGTGCCAGTAGTATACTCGGCAGGGGGCCTTACCAAGAGACCCAGTACTTC. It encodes CASSILGRGPYQETQYF.

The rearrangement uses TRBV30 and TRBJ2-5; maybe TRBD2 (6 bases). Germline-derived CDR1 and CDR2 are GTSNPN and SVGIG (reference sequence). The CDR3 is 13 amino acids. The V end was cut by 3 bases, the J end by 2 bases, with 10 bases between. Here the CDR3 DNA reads TGTGCCTGGAGGACCGGACTACAAGAGACCCAGTACTTC. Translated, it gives CAWRTGLQETQYF.

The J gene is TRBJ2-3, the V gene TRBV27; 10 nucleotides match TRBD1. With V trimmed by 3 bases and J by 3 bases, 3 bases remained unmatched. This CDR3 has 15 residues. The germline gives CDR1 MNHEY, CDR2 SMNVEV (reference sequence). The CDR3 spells CASSFRDRGTDTQYF. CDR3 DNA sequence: TGTGCCAGCAGTTTTCGGGACAGGGGAACAGATACGCAGTATTTT.

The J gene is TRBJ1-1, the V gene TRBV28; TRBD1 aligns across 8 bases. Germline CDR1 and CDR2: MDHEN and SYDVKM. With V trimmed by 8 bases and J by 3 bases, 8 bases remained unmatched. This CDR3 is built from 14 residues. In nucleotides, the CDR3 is TGTGCCAGCGGGGCCCCGACAGGGGACACTGAAGCTTTCTTT. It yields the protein CASGAPTGDTEAFF.

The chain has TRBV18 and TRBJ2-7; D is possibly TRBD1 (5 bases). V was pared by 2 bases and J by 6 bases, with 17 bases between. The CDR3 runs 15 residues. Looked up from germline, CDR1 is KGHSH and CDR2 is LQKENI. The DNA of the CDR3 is TGTGCCAGCTCACCAGCAGGGTCTTTGACCGGCGAGCAGTACTTC. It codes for CASSPAGSLTGEQYF.